Listed below are T cell receptor beta chains from one sample, sequenced in a study of blood T cells in healthy people across ages. Via MiXCR, TCRdb re-called the 5' RACE reads, giving one row per CDR3 protein. The table lists hundreds of thousands of distinct CDR3 sequences, 35% to 40% of them singletons, with around 13% in the top ten. Sequenced material: blood. Receptors originate from a man aged 18 to 29 in good health. The CDR3 runs from the conserved cysteine through the conserved F or W. The D gene is left open where the match is weak. Clone size is not always given. Where it is, it says once, few, many or a class for expanded clones.

>-|TRBD1|TRBJ1-4|TRBV29-1
TGCAGCGCCAGGAGGGACAGGTCGAGTGAGAAACTGTTTTTT
CSARRDRSSEKLFF
>few|-|TRBJ1-1|TRBV6-2/TRBV6-3
TGTGCCAGCAGGATATTGGGGATGAACACTGAAGCTTTCTTT
CASRILGMNTEAFF
>few|-|TRBJ2-3|TRBV9
TGTGCCAGCAGCGTAGGACGGCGAACACCCACAGATACGCAGTATTTT
CASSVGRRTPTDTQYF
>-|-|TRBJ2-1|TRBV12-3/TRBV12-4
TGTGCCATCAAATACCTCGCGAGCTTAGGGATCAATGAGCAGTTCTTC
CAIKYLASLGINEQFF
>-|-|TRBJ1-1|TRBV5-1
TGCGCCAGCAGCTTGGGAGGCAGGGTGGGGGACACTGAAGCTTTCTTT
CASSLGGRVGDTEAFF
>-|-|TRBJ2-2|TRBV20-1
TGCAGTGCTTGCGTGTCAGGGGGGGAGGAAACCGGGGAGCTGTTTTTT
CSACVSGGEETGELFF
>many|-|TRBJ1-1|TRBV2
TGTGCCAGCAGTGAGGGGGTTGGACAGGAAGCTTTCTTT
CASSEGVGQEAFF
>few|-|TRBJ2-3|TRBV6-6
TGTGCCAGCAGCATAGGCCTGGAACTTCTAAATACGCAGTATTTT
CASSIGLELLNTQYF
>-|TRBD1|TRBJ2-1|TRBV20-1
TGCAGTGCTAGAGATCCGGACAGGGTTGGGAACAATGAGCAGTTCTTC
CSARDPDRVGNNEQFF
>-|-|TRBJ2-3|TRBV7-3
TGTGCCAGCAGCTTAAGTGGGCTAGCAGGTGATACGCAGTATTTT
CASSLSGLAGDTQYF
>-|TRBD2|TRBJ2-5|TRBV3-1
TGTGCCAGCAGCCAAGATGACAGCGGGGGGAAGACCCAGTACTTC
CASSQDDSGGKTQYF
>-|TRBD1|TRBJ2-5|TRBV12-5
TGTGCTAGTGGTCCCGGGACAGGGGGAGGCGAGACCCAGTACTTC
CASGPGTGGGETQYF
>-|TRBD2|TRBJ2-3|TRBV7-6
TGTGCCAGCAGCGTAGGACTAGCGGGGGGGCCAGATACGCAGTATTTT
CASSVGLAGGPDTQYF
>many|-|TRBJ2-1|TRBV29-1
TGCAGCGTTGAAGGTCCTCTAGGGTACAATGAGCAGTTCTTC
CSVEGPLGYNEQFF
>few|-|TRBJ1-1|TRBV29-1
TGCAGCGTTGAAGGGGCCGACACTGAAGCTTTCTTT
CSVEGADTEAFF
>few|-|TRBJ1-2|TRBV20-1
TGCAGTGCGCCAACAGGCCAAGGTGGCTACACCTTC
CSAPTGQGGYTF
>-|-|TRBJ2-4|TRBV7-9
TGTGCCAGCAGCTTACTGGAAAAAACCAGACTAGTCAAAAACATTCAGTACTTC
CASSLLEKTRLVKNIQYF
>many|-|TRBJ1-2|TRBV12-3/TRBV12-4
TGTGCCAGCAGTCCAGAGGCAGGGTTAGGTGGCTACACCTTC
CASSPEAGLGGYTF
>few|TRBD1|TRBJ2-3|TRBV11-3
TGTGCCAGCAGCTTAGGGACGACAGGGAAAGGAACAGATACGCAGTATTTT
CASSLGTTGKGTDTQYF
>-|TRBD1|TRBJ1-1|TRBV18
TGTGCCAGCTCACCTAACTCGGACAGGGGTGTCGAAGCTTTCTTT
CASSPNSDRGVEAFF
>once|TRBD1|TRBJ1-1|TRBV4-3
TGCGCCAGCAGCCAATTGACAGGGTCGGACACTGAAGCTTTCTTT
CASSQLTGSDTEAFF
>-|TRBD2|TRBJ2-5|TRBV9
TGTGCCAGCAGCCCTCTCGGGACTAGCGGTGTGGTAGAGACCCAGTACTTC
CASSPLGTSGVVETQYF
>few|TRBD1|TRBJ2-1|TRBV7-2
TGTGCCAGCCGAGGACAGGGAGACTACAATGAGCAGTTCTTC
CASRGQGDYNEQFF
>-|-|TRBJ2-2|TRBV20-1
TGCAGTGCTAGCTTGGCGGGGTCTCCGACCGGGGAGCTGTTTTTT
CSASLAGSPTGELFF
>many|TRBD1|TRBJ2-7|TRBV27
TGTGCCAGCTGGGACAGACCCTACGAGCAGTACTTC
CASWDRPYEQYF
>few|TRBD2|TRBJ2-5|TRBV30
TGTGCCTGGAGGCGGTGGTGGACTAGCGGATCACAAGAGACCCAGTACTTC
CAWRRWWTSGSQETQYF
>few|TRBD1|TRBJ1-1|TRBV20-1
TGCAGTGCAGGGGGCCAGACTGAAGCTTTCTTT
CSAGGQTEAFF
>few|-|TRBJ2-7|TRBV6-2/TRBV6-3
TGTGCCAGCAGTTTCCCCCTAGCTGGGGCCTACGAGCAGTACTTC
CASSFPLAGAYEQYF
>-|TRBD2|TRBJ2-1|TRBV6-4
TGTGCCAGCAGCCTTGGTCCTAGCGGCTACAATGAGCAGTTCTTC
CASSLGPSGYNEQFF
>-|-|TRBJ1-1|TRBV28
TGTGCCAGCAGCCCCGGGAGCTATGAAGCTTTCTTT
CASSPGSYEAFF
>-|-|TRBJ2-5|TRBV7-7
TGTGCCAGCAGCTTAGAGCCGATCGGGGGAAGGGAGAGCCAGTACTTC
CASSLEPIGGRESQYF
>-|-|TRBJ2-6|TRBV9
TGTGCCAGCAGCGTAGGCAGCTCTGGGGCCAACGTCCTGACTTTC
CASSVGSSGANVLTF
>-|-|TRBJ2-5|TRBV7-2
TGTGCCAGCAGCTTAGAGCCAGGGGACTACAATGAGCAGTACTTC
CASSLEPGDYNEQYF
>-|-|TRBJ2-2|TRBV4-1
TGCGCCAGCAGCCTGCACATTACCGGGGAGCTGTTTTTT
CASSLHITGELFF
>many|-|TRBJ2-7|TRBV15
TGTGCCACCAGCAGACAACCCGGACTACTCTACGAGCAGTACTTC
CATSRQPGLLYEQYF
>-|TRBD1|TRBJ2-2|TRBV7-9
TGTGCCAGCAGCTTACTGAGCAGGGGGCCCATCACCGGGGAGCTGTTTTTT
CASSLLSRGPITGELFF
>-|TRBD1|TRBJ1-2|TRBV4-2
TGTGCCAGCAGCCAGATCGGGACAGGGGAGGGCTACACCTTC
CASSQIGTGEGYTF
>-|TRBD2|TRBJ2-5|TRBV7-8
TGTGCCAGCAGCCCCACTAGCGGGGGGCAACAAGAGACCCGGTACTTC
CASSPTSGGQQETRYF
>-|-|TRBJ2-7|TRBV30
TGTGCCTGGAGTGTACTGGAGACAGATTACAATGAGCAGTACTTC
CAWSVLETDYNEQYF
>once|-|TRBJ2-3|TRBV7-9
TGTGCCAGCAGCTTAGGATGGGATACGCAGTATTTT
CASSLGWDTQYF
>few|-|TRBJ1-1|TRBV7-6
TGTGCCAGCAGCCCCCCGCGAATCGAAGACACTGAAGCTTTCTTT
CASSPPRIEDTEAFF
>few|TRBD2|TRBJ2-5|TRBV12-3/TRBV12-4
TGTGCCAGCAGTTTCGAACTAGCGGAGACCCAGTACTTC
CASSFELAETQYF
>few|TRBD1|TRBJ1-1|TRBV5-6
TGTGCCAGCAGCTCGTCGACAGGGAAAGCTTTCTTT
CASSSSTGKAFF
>few|-|TRBJ2-2|TRBV9
TGTGCCAGCAGCGTAGCTGGGGCCGACACCGGGGAGCTGTTTTTT
CASSVAGADTGELFF
>-|-|TRBJ1-4|TRBV20-1
TGCAGTGCAACCCCCCGGGGGGAAAAACTGTTTTTT
CSATPRGEKLFF